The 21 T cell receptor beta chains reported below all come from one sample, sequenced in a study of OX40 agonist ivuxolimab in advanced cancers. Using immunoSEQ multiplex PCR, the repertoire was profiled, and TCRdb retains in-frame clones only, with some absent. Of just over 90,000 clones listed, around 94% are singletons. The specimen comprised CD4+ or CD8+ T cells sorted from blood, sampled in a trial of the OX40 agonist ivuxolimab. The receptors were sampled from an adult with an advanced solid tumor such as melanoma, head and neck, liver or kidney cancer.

The CDR3 DNA reads as TGTGCCAGCAGCCCGCAGGGCTTTCCGGGGGCCCAAGAGACCCAGTACTTC. Its protein is CASSPQGFPGAQETQYF. The chain is built from TRBV7-9 and TRBJ2-5; the D call may be TRBD1 or TRBD2 (6 bases each). V dropped 5 bases and J dropped 1 base, with 20 bases sitting between them. The CDR3 consists of 17 residues. Germline CDR1 reads SEHNR; CDR2 reads FQNEAQ (reference sequence).

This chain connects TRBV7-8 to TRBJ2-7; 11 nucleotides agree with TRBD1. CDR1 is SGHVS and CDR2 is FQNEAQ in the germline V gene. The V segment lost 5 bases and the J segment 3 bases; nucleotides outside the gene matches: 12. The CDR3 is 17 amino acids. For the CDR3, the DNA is TGTGCCAGCAGCAGACCCCAGGCCGGGACAGGGGGCTACGAGCAGTACTTC. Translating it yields CASSRPQAGTGGYEQYF.

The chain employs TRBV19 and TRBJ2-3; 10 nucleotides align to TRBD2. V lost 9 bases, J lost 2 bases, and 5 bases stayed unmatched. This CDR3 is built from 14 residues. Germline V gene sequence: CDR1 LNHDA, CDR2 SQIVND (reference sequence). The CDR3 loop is CASGLAEFTDTQYF. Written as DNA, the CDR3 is TGTGCCAGCGGACTAGCGGAGTTCACAGATACGCAGTATTTT.

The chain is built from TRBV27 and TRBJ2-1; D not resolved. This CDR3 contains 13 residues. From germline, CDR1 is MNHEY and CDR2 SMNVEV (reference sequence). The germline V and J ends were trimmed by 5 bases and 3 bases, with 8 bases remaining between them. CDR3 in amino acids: CASSPTYYNEQFF. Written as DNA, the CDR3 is TGTGCCAGCAGTCCGACATACTACAATGAGCAGTTCTTC.

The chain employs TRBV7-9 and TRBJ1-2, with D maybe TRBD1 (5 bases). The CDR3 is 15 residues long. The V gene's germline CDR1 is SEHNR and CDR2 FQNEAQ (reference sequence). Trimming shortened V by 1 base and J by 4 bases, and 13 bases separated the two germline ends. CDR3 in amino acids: CASSLVGVFLYGYTF. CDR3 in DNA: TGTGCCAGCAGCTTAGTGGGGGTCTTCCTCTATGGCTACACCTTC. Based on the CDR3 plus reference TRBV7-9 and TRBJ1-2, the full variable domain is DTGVSQNPRHKITKRGQNVTFRCDPISEHNRLYWYRQTLGQGPEFLTYFQNEAQLEKSRLLSDRFSAERPKGSFSTLEIQRTEQGDSAMYLCASSLVGVFLYGYTFGSGTRLTVV.

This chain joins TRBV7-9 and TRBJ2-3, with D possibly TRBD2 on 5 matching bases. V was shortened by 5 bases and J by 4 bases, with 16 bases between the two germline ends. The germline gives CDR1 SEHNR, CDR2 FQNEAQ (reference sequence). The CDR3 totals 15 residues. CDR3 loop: CASSTVALAPDTQYF. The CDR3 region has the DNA TGTGCCAGCAGCACCGTGGCTCTAGCTCCAGATACGCAGTATTTT. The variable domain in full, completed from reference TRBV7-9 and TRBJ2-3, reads DTGVSQNPRHKITKRGQNVTFRCDPISEHNRLYWYRQTLGQGPEFLTYFQNEAQLEKSRLLSDRFSAERPKGSFSTLEIQRTEQGDSAMYLCASSTVALAPDTQYFGPGTRLTVL.

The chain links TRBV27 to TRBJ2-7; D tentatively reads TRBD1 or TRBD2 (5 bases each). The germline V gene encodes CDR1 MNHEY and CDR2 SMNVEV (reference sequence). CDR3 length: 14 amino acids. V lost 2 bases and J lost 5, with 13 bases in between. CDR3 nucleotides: TGTGCCAGCAGTTTAGCTGGGGGAACCAACGAGCAGTACTTC. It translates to CASSLAGGTNEQYF.

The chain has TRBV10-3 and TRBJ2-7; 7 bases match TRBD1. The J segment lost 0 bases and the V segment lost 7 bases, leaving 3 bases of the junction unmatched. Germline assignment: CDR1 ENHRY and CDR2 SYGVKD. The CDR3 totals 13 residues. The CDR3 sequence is CAIIGQDSYEQYF. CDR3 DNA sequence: TGTGCCATCATTGGACAGGACTCCTACGAGCAGTACTTC.

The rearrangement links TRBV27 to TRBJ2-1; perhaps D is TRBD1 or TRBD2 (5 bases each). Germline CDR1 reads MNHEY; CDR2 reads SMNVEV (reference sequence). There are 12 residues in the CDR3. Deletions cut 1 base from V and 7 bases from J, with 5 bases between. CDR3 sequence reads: CASSLWGNEQFF. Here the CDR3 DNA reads TGTGCCAGCAGTTTATGGGGGAATGAGCAGTTCTTC.

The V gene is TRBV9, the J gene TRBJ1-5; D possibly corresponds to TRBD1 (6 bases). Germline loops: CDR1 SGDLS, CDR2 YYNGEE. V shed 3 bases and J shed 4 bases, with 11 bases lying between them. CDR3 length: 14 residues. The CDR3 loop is CASSADRANQPQHF. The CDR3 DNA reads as TGTGCCAGCAGCGCGGACAGAGCTAATCAGCCCCAGCATTTT.

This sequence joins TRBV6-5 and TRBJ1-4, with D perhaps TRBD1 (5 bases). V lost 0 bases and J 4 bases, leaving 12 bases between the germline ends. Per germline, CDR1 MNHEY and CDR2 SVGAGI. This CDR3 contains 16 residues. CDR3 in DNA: TGTGCCAGCAGTTACTCAGGGGCCAGACGTAATGAAAAACTGTTTTTT. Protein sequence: CASSYSGARRNEKLFF.

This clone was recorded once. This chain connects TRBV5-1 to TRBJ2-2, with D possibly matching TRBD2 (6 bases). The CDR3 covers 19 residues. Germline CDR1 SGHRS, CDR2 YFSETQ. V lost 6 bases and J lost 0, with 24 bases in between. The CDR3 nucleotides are TGCGCCAGCACTTATAGCCCGCGGGGTAATGCTCCGAACACCGGGGAGCTGTTTTTT. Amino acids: CASTYSPRGNAPNTGELFF.

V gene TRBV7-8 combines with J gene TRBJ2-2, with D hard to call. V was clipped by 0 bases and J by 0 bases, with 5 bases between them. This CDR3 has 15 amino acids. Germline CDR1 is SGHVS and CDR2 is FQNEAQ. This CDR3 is CASSLAAANTGELFF. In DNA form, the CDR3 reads TGTGCCAGCAGCTTAGCCGCAGCGAACACCGGGGAGCTGTTTTTT.

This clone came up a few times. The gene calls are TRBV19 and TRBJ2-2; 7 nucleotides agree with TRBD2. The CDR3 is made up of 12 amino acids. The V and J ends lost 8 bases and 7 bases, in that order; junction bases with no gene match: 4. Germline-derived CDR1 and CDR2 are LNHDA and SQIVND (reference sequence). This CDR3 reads CASRGGSGELFF. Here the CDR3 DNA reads TGTGCCAGTCGCGGCGGGAGCGGGGAGCTGTTTTTT.

The CDR3 DNA follows: TGTGCCAGCAGTGTTACAGGGGGCACGGATTCCTATACGCAGTATTTT. Its protein product is CASSVTGGTDSYTQYF. The rearrangement links TRBV6-1 to TRBJ2-3; 9 nucleotides match TRBD1. Germline assignment: CDR1 MNHNS and CDR2 SASEGT. CDR3 length equals 16 residues. J lost 7 bases, V lost 4 bases, and 12 bases had no gene match.

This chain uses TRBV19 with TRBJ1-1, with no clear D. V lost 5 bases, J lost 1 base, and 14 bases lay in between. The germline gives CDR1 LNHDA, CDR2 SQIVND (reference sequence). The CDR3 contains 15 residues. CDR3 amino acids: CASSAADITNTEAFF. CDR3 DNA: TGTGCCAGTAGTGCCGCCGACATTACGAACACTGAAGCTTTCTTT.

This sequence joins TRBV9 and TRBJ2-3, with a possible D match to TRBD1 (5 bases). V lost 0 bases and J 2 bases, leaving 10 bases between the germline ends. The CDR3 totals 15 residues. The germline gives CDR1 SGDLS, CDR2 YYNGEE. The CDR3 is CASSVGGRVTDTQYF. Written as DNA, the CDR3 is TGTGCCAGCAGCGTAGGGGGCAGGGTCACAGATACGCAGTATTTT.

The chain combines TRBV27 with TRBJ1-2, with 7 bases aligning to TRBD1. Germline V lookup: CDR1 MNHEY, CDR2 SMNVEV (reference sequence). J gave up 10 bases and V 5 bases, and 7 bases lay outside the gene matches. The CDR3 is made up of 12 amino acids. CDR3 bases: TGTGCCAGCAGTCCCGACAGGGTGACCTACACCTTC. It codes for CASSPDRVTYTF.

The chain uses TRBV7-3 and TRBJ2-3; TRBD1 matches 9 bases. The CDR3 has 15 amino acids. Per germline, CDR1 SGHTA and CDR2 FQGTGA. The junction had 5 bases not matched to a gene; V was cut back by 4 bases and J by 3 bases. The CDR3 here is CASSSRDRVTDTQYF. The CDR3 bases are TGTGCCAGCAGCTCCCGGGACAGGGTAACAGATACGCAGTATTTT.

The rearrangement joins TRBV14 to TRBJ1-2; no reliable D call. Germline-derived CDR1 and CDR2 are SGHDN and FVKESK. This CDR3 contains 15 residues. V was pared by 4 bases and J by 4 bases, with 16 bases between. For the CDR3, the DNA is TGTGCCAGCAGCCCCGGGCCCCCGATGTCCTATGGCTACACCTTC. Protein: CASSPGPPMSYGYTF.

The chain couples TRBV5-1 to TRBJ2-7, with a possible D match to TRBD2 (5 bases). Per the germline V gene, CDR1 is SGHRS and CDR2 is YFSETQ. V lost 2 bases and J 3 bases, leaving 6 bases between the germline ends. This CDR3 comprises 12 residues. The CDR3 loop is CASSLSGYEQYF. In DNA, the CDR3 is TGCGCCAGCAGCTTAAGCGGCTACGAGCAGTACTTC.